This T cell receptor beta chain derives from a study of T cells after posttransplantation cyclophosphamide. Sequencing was performed with immunoSEQ multiplex PCR; in TCRdb, only in-frame clones are kept and a portion is missing. The sample records tens of thousands of clones, approximately 94% being singletons. This clone was found once. Its cognate antigen is unknown. V lost 2 bases to trimming and J lost 0 bases, with 8 bases between them. Looked up from germline, CDR1 is ENHRY and CDR2 is SYGVKD. The CDR3 is made up of 15 amino acids. Study conclusions and caveats: Blood and skin or GI T cell repertoires showed limited TRB overlap. TRB clonality was highly associated with recipient CMV seropositivity and reactivation.

The chain links TRBV10-3 to TRBJ2-1; D may be TRBD2 (6 bases). The source material was PBMCs. This TCR was recovered from a woman aged 25 to 39 in good health and a related stem cell transplant donor. The CDR3 here is CAISELGGSYNEQFF. CDR3 sequence (DNA): TGTGCCATCAGTGAGCTCGGGGGCTCCTACAATGAGCAGTTCTTC.